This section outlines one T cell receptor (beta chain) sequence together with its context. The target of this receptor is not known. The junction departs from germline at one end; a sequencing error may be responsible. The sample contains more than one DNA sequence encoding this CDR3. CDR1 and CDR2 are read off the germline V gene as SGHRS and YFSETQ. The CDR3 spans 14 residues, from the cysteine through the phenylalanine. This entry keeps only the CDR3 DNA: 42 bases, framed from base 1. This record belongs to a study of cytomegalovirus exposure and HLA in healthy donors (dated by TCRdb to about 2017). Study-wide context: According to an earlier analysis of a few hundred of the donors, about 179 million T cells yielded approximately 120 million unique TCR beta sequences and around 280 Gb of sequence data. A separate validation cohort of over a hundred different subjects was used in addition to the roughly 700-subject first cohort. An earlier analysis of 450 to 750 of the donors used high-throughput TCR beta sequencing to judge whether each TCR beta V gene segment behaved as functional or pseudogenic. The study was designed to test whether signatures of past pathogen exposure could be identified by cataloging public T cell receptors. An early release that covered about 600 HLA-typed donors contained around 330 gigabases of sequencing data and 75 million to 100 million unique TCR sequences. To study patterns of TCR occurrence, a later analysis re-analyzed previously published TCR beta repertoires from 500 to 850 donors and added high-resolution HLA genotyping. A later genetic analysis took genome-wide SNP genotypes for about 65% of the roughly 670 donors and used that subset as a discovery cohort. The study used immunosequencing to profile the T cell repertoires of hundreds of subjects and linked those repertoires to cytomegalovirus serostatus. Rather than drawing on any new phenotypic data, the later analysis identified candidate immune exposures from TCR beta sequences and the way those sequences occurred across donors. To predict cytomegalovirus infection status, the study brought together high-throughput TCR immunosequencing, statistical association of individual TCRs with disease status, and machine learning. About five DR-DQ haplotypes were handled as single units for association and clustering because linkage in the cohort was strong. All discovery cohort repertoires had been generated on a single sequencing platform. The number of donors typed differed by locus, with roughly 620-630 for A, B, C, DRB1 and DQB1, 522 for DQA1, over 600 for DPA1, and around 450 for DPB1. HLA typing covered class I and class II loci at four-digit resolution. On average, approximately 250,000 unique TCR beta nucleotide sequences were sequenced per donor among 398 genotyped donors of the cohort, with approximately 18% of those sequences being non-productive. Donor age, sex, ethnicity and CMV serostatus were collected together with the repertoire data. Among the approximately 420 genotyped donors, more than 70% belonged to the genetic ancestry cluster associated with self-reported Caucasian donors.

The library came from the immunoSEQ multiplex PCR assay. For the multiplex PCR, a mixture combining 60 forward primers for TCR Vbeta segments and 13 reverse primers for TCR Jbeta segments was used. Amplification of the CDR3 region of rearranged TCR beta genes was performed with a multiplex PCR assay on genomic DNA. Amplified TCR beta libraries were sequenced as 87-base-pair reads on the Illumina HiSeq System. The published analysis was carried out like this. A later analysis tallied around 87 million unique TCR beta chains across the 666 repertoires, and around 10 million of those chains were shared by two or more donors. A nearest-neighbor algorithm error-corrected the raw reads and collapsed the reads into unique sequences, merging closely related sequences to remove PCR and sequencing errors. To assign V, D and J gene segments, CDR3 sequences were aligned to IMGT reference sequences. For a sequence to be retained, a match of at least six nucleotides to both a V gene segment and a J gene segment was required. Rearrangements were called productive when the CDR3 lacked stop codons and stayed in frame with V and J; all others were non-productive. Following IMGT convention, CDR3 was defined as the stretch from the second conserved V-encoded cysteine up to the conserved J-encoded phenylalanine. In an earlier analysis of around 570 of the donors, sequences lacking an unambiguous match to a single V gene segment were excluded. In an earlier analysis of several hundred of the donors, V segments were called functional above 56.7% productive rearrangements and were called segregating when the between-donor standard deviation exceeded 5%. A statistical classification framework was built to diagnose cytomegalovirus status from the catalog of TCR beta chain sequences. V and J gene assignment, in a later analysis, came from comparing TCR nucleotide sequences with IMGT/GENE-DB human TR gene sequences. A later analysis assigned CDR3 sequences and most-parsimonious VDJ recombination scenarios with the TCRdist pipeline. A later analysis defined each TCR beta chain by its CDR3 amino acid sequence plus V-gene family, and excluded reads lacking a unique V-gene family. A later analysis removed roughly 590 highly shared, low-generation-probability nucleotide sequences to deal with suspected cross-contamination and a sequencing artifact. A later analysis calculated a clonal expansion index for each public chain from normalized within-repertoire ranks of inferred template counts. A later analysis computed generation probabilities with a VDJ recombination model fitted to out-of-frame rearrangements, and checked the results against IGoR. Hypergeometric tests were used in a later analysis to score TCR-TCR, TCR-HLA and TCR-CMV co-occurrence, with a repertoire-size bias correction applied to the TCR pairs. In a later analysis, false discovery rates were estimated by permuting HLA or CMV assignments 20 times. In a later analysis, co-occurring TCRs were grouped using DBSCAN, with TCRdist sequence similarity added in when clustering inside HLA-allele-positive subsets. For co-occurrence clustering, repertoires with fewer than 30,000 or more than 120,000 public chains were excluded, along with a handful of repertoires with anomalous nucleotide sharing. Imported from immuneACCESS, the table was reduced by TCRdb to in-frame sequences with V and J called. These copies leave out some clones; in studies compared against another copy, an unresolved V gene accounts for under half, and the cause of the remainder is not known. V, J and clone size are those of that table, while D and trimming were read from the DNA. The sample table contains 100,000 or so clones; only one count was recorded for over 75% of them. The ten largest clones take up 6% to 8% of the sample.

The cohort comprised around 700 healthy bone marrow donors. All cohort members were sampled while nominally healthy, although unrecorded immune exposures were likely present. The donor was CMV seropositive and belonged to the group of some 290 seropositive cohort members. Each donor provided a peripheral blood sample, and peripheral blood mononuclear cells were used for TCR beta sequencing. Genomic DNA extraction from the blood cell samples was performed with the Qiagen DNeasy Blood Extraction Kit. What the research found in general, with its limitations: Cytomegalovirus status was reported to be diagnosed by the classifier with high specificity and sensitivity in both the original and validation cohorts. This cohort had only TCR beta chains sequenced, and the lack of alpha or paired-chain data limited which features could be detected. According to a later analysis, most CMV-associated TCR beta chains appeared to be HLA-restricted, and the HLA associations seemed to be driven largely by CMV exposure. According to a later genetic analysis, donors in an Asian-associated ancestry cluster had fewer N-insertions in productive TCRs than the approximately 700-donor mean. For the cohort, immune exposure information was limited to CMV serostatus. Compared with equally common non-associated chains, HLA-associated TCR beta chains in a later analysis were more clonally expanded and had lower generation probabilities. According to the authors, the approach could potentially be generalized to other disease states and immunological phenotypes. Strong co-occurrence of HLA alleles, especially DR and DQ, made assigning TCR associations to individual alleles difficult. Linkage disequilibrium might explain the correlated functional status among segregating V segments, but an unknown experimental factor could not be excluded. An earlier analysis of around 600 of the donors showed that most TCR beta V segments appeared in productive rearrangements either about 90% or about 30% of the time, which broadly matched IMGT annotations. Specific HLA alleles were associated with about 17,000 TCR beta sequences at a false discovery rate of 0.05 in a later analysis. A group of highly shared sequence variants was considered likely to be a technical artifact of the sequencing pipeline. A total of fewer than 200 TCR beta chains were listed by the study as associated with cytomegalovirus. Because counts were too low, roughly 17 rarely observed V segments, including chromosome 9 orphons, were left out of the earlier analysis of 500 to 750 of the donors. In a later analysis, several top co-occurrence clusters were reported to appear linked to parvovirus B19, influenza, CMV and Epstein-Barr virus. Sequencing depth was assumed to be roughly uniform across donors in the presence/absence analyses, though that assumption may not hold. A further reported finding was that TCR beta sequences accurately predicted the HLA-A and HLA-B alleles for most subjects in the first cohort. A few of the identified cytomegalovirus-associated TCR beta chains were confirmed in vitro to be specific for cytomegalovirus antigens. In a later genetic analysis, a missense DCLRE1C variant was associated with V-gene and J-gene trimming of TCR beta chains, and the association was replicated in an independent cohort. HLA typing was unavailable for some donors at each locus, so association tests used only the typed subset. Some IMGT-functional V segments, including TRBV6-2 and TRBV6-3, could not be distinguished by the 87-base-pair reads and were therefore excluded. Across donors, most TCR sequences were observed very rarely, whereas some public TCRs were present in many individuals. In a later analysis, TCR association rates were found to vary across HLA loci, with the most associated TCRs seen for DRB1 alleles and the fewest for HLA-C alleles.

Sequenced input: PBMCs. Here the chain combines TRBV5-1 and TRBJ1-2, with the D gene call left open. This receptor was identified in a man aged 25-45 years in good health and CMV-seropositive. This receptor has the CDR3 CASSGAGSNYGYTF. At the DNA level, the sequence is TGCGCCAGCAGCGGAGCCGGTTCTAACTATGGTTACACCTTC.